The source of this T cell receptor beta chain is a study of blood T cell repertoires in COVID-19. V was trimmed by 2 bases and J by 4 bases, leaving 9 bases between them. CDR3 length: 13 residues. The protocol was immunoSEQ multiplex PCR, while the TCRdb copy is restricted to in-frame clones and leaves out a portion. Altogether around 200,000 clones are present, 85% being singletons, with the ten largest covering roughly a sixth. This TCR was recovered from a man between 35 and 55 years old who had recovered from COVID-19. The V call is TRBV12-3 or TRBV12-4, the J call TRBJ2-7; possible D gene TRBD1, 5 bases. Input material: PBMCs or T cells enriched from blood (not recorded which). The CDR3 DNA follows: TGTGCCAGCAGTTTACAGCAGGGATACGAGCAGTACTTC. Amino acid sequence: CASSLQQGYEQYF.